Presented here are 20 T cell receptor beta chains from one specimen sequenced in a study of CXCR3-negative and CXCR3-positive naive CD8 T cells. General observations from the study: For CXCR3-positive naive cells, TRB CDR3s were more hydrophobic than those of CXCR3-negative naive cells.

Their antigens remain unidentified. cDNA libraries for TRB were generated by 5' RACE incorporating UMI labels. Each CDR3 protein gets one entry in TCRdb, which reprocessed the 5' RACE reads and gives no DNA. This repertoire includes about 120,000 distinct CDR3 sequences. Sequencing was carried out using naive CXCR3+ CD8+ T cells from blood. Subset of the sample: CD45RO-CCR7+CD27+CD95- naive CD8+ T cells expressing CXCR3 (TNR3+). The source of these receptors is a human donor in good health. Some clones in this sample may be carry-over from other donors' samples.

The chain couples TRBV29-1 to TRBJ2-1. Looked up from germline, CDR1 is SQVTM and CDR2 is ANQGSEA. The CDR3 totals 12 residues. The CDR3 loop is CSVADYYNEQFF.

The gene calls are TRBV29-1 and TRBJ2-1; checking the TCRdb D call of TRBD2 is not possible without DNA. This CDR3 is built from 13 residues. Germline V gene sequence: CDR1 SQVTM, CDR2 ANQGSEA. The CDR3 protein is CSVVAGGLLEQFF.

V and J are TRBV21-1 and TRBJ1-1. TRBV21-1 is termed a pseudogene. The CDR3 runs 16 residues. The CDR3 loop is CASSKIGGPRNTEAFF.

CDR3: CSARDSTRAYEQYF. The chain couples TRBV20-1 to TRBJ2-7; absent DNA, TCRdb's TRBD2 call cannot be checked. Germline V gene lookup returns CDR1 DFQATT and CDR2 SNEGSKA (reference sequence). The CDR3 extends over 14 amino acids.

V gene TRBV7-9 combines with J gene TRBJ2-7; the D call of TRBD1 rests on TCRdb alone, since no DNA is present to check it. This CDR3 region has 15 residues. Germline-derived CDR1 and CDR2 are SEHNR and FQNEAQ (reference sequence). CDR3: CASSSLGDRSYEQYF.

The rearrangement joins TRBV13 to TRBJ2-2. The CDR3 consists of 13 residues. CDR1 and CDR2 from the germline V gene are PRHDT and FYEKMQ (reference sequence). The CDR3 loop is CASSLGLSGELFF.

The chain combines TRBV4-2 with TRBJ2-3; TCRdb gives TRBD2 as the D gene, but with no DNA this cannot be confirmed. Germline CDR1 reads LGHNA; CDR2 reads YNFKEQ. CDR3 length: 21 amino acids. The CDR3 region is CASSQEPVERGGLRVTDTQYF.

The V gene is TRBV28, the J gene TRBJ2-2; without DNA, the TCRdb call of TRBD2 cannot be checked. CDR3 size: 18 residues. Per germline, CDR1 MDHEN and CDR2 SYDVKM. CDR3 sequence reads: CASSLDTSTSWNTGELFF.

The chain recombines TRBV28 with TRBJ1-2; the D call from TCRdb, TRBD1, cannot be confirmed without DNA. From germline, CDR1 is MDHEN and CDR2 SYDVKM. This CDR3 has 18 amino acids. This chain's CDR3 is CASSSDVLWAHESYGYTF.

This rearrangement joins TRBV5-6 to TRBJ2-5; TCRdb picks TRBD1, but there is no DNA to check that call. CDR1 is SGHDT, CDR2 YYEEEE, per germline. The CDR3 is 14 amino acids. The CDR3 loop reads CASGPTGLRETQYF.

V is TRBV7-2 and J is TRBJ2-5. This CDR3 is built from 16 residues. Germline CDR1 is SGHTA and CDR2 is FQGNSA. The CDR3 here is CASSLAGVASQETQYF.

The chain couples TRBV12-3 or TRBV12-4 to TRBJ2-1. CDR3 size: 12 residues. The CDR3 is CASSGQQNEQFF.

The chain is built from TRBV9 and TRBJ2-1; TCRdb returns TRBD2, unconfirmable since there is no DNA. Per germline, CDR1 SGDLS and CDR2 YYNGEE. This CDR3 region has 16 residues. The CDR3 loop reads CASSAQTSGLYNEQFF.

This chain joins TRBV9 and TRBJ2-5; TCRdb picks TRBD2, but there is no DNA to check that call. Per germline, CDR1 SGDLS and CDR2 YYNGEE. The CDR3 totals 16 residues. This CDR3 is CASSVTSGGPQETQYF. Based on the CDR3 plus reference TRBV9 and TRBJ2-5, the full variable domain is DSGVTQTPKHLITATGQRVTLRCSPRSGDLSVYWYQQSLDQGLQFLIQYYNGEERAKGNILERFSAQQFPDLHSELNLSSLELGDSALYFCASSVTSGGPQETQYFGPGTRLLVL.

The CDR3: CASSLWGSYTDTQYF. V and J are TRBV7-2 and TRBJ2-3. CDR3 length: 15 residues. Germline V gene lookup returns CDR1 SGHTA and CDR2 FQGNSA.

The chain recombines TRBV28 with TRBJ2-7; checking the TCRdb D call of TRBD1 is not possible without DNA. Germline loops: CDR1 MDHEN, CDR2 SYDVKM. The CDR3 runs to 17 residues. CDR3 amino acids: CASSLSLGDRGLYEQYF.

The V and J genes are TRBV29-1 and TRBJ2-1. This CDR3 has 13 amino acids. Germline V gene data show CDR1 as SQVTM and CDR2 as ANQGSEA. The CDR3 here is CSDTGSSYNEQFF.

The J gene is TRBJ2-1, the V gene TRBV7-9. The CDR3 covers 12 residues. Germline V CDR1 and CDR2: SEHNR, FQNEAQ (reference sequence). The CDR3 sequence is CASSLAPNEQFF.

The chain recombines TRBV28 with TRBJ2-7. This CDR3 has 13 residues. Germline assignment: CDR1 MDHEN and CDR2 SYDVKM. CDR3 residues: CASSLAGAYEQYF.

This chain links TRBV4-1 with TRBJ2-7; TCRdb's assignment of TRBD1 cannot be checked, as there is no DNA. The CDR3 extends over 15 amino acids. Germline V gives CDR1 MGHRA, CDR2 YSYEKL. CDR3 amino acids: CASSQGQGFTYEQYF.